These T cell receptor beta chains were read from a single sample in a study of neoadjuvant anti-PD-1 for oral cavity cancer. This table comes from immunoSEQ multiplex PCR, and its TCRdb copy is limited to in-frame clones, with some not included. The sample shows some 11,000 clones, 40% to 65% of them seen only once. The material sequenced was tumor tissue, taken before nivolumab (anti-PD-1) treatment. These receptors all stem from a person aged 35-79 years with oral cavity squamous cell carcinoma. Each CDR3 is given with its conserved first and last residue. A D gene is named only where the DNA matches it firmly. Some rows have no size entry. The others give once, few or many, or a class for an expanded clone.

D gene	V gene	J gene	clone size	CDR3 DNA	CDR3 protein
-	TRBV28	TRBJ1-2	-	TGTGCCAGCATTGGCAGGTCCATCGCGGGCTACACCTTC	CASIGRSIAGYTF
-	TRBV20-1	TRBJ2-5	-	TGCAGCGAACTGTACCAAGAGACCCAGTACTTC	CSELYQETQYF
-	TRBV2	TRBJ1-4	-	TGTGCCAGCAGAGCTATGGGGGGGCGAGAAAAACTGTTTTTT	CASRAMGGREKLFF
-	TRBV5-6	TRBJ1-2	few	TGTGCCAGCAGCTTATCACAGATCCACTATGGCTTGGCCTTC	CASSLSQIHYGLAF
-	TRBV7-2	TRBJ1-3	-	TGTGCCAGCAGCTTAGTGTCAGGGGAAGGAAACACCATATATTTT	CASSLVSGEGNTIYF
-	TRBV7-2	TRBJ1-1	-	TGTGCCAGCAGCTCCCAACAGGGTCAGGAAGCTTTCTTT	CASSSQQGQEAFF
-	TRBV6-6	TRBJ1-4	few	TGTGCCAGCAGTCAGACGGGACGGTCTGGGGAAAAACTGTTTTTT	CASSQTGRSGEKLFF
-	TRBV18	TRBJ1-1	-	TGTGCCAGCTCACCGGGGCAGACTCTCAACACTGAAGCTTTCTTT	CASSPGQTLNTEAFF
-	TRBV5-6	TRBJ2-4	few	TGTGCCAGCAGCCCCGGGCTAGCCAAAAACATTCAGTACTTC	CASSPGLAKNIQYF
-	TRBV10-3	TRBJ2-5	-	TGTGCCATCAGTGGGGACAACCAAGAGACCCAGTACTTC	CAISGDNQETQYF
-	TRBV6-1	TRBJ2-1	-	TGTGCCAGCAGTGAAGCTGGGTCGGGGATCTACAATGAGCAGTTCTTC	CASSEAGSGIYNEQFF
-	TRBV28	TRBJ1-3	-	TGTGCCAGCAGCCAACGTGGGGTGGTTGGAAACACCATATATTTT	CASSQRGVVGNTIYF
-	TRBV18	TRBJ2-5	-	TGTGCCAGCTCACCACCGGGGCAGCGAGAGACCCAGTACTTC	CASSPPGQRETQYF
TRBD2	TRBV4-3	TRBJ2-3	-	TGCGCCAGCAGCCAAGACTCCCCGGGGACTAGTTGGACGGAGACGCAGTATTTT	CASSQDSPGTSWTETQYF
TRBD1	TRBV9	TRBJ2-4	-	TGTGCCAGCAGCGGACAGGGAGCCCAAAACATTCAGTACTTC	CASSGQGAQNIQYF
TRBD1	TRBV7-9	TRBJ2-5	-	TGTGCCAGCAGCCACAGACAGGGAAAACAGGAGACCCAGTACTTC	CASSHRQGKQETQYF
TRBD1	TRBV9	TRBJ1-1	-	TGTGCCAGCAGCGTCGGACAGGGAAACACTGAAGCTTTCTTT	CASSVGQGNTEAFF
TRBD1	TRBV5-5	TRBJ2-2	-	TGTGCCAGCAGCTTGGTAGGGGGACAGGGCCCCGGGGAGCTGTTTTTT	CASSLVGGQGPGELFF
TRBD1	TRBV6-1	TRBJ1-2	-	TGTGCCAGCAGCCCGACAGGGGGGATCTATGGCTACACCTTC	CASSPTGGIYGYTF
-	TRBV19	TRBJ2-3	-	TGTGCCAGTAGTCCCCGGGGCGTGTTTTCCGATACGCAGTATTTT	CASSPRGVFSDTQYF
TRBD1	TRBV5-4	TRBJ1-1	-	TGTGCCAGCAGCTCTGGGACAGGGACAAATACTGAAGCTTTCTTT	CASSSGTGTNTEAFF
-	TRBV6-1	TRBJ2-7	-	TGTGCCAGCAGGATATCCTACGAGCAGTACTTC	CASRISYEQYF
-	TRBV9	TRBJ2-5	-	TGTGCCAGCAGCGGAGTCGGGACCGGAGAGGGGGCCCAGTACTTC	CASSGVGTGEGAQYF
-	TRBV11-2	TRBJ2-7	few	TGTGCCAGCAGCTTAACTTTCGGGGATAGCTCCTACGAGCAGTACTTC	CASSLTFGDSSYEQYF
TRBD2	TRBV11-2	TRBJ2-2	few	TGTGCCAGCAGCTTGAAGCGGGGCACCGGGGAGCTGTTTTTT	CASSLKRGTGELFF
-	TRBV7-2	TRBJ1-3	-	TGTGCCAGCAGCTTAGTTAGTTTAGACACCATATATTTT	CASSLVSLDTIYF
-	TRBV10-2	TRBJ2-1	few	TGCGCCATACTCCAGGGGCTTTCCTCCTACAATGAGCAGTTCTTC	CAILQGLSSYNEQFF
-	TRBV28	TRBJ1-6	-	TGTGCCAGCAGTTCCTCGGGACAAATCTATAATTCACCCCTCCACTTT	CASSSSGQIYNSPLHF
TRBD1	TRBV2	TRBJ1-3	once	TGTGCCAGCAGAGGACAGGGGGGATTAGGAAACACCATATATTTT	CASRGQGGLGNTIYF
-	TRBV9	TRBJ1-1	-	TGTGCCAGCAGCCGCGGGTCGAGGAACACTGAAGCTTTCTTT	CASSRGSRNTEAFF
-	TRBV5-1	TRBJ2-7	once	TGCGCCAGCAGCGTAAGAACCAGGGACGAGCAGTACTTC	CASSVRTRDEQYF
TRBD2	TRBV4-1	TRBJ2-7	-	TGCGCCAGCAGCCACCTCCTAGCGGGGGGGTTTTACGAGCAGTACTTC	CASSHLLAGGFYEQYF
-	TRBV7-9	TRBJ2-7	medium-sized	TGTGCCAGCAGCTACTCCGGGACAGGACTAGGCGAGCAGTACTTC	CASSYSGTGLGEQYF
TRBD1	TRBV4-3	TRBJ2-3	-	TGCGCCAGCAGCCAAGTAACAGGGACAGGGCAGTATTTT	CASSQVTGTGQYF
-	TRBV6-5	TRBJ1-2	-	TGTGCCAGCAGTTACGCCGTGGGGCAGGGGAAAGGCTACACCTTC	CASSYAVGQGKGYTF
-	TRBV7-2	TRBJ1-6	-	TGTGCCAGCAGCTTCAGACACGTAAATTCACCCCTCCACTTT	CASSFRHVNSPLHF
-	TRBV2	TRBJ1-1	-	TGTGCCAGCAGTTCGTGGACGGCCCGAGACACTGAAGCTTTCTTT	CASSSWTARDTEAFF
-	TRBV19	TRBJ2-3	medium-sized	TGTGCCAGTAGTAACTTGGGTAGCGGCCGATACACAGATACGCAGTATTTT	CASSNLGSGRYTDTQYF
TRBD1	TRBV7-8	TRBJ2-1	-	TGTGCCAGCAGCCAAATGCGGACAGGGCTTTACTACAATGAGCAGTTCTTC	CASSQMRTGLYYNEQFF
TRBD1	TRBV6-6	TRBJ2-2	-	TGTGCCAGCAGTTACCGGGACAGTATTAACACCGGGGAGCTGTTTTTT	CASSYRDSINTGELFF
-	TRBV7-2	TRBJ2-3	medium-sized	TGTGCCAGCAGCCCGCCGGTGCACACAGATACGCAGTATTTT	CASSPPVHTDTQYF
-	TRBV10-1	TRBJ2-3	-	TGCGCCAGCAGGGGAAGATTTGGTGGAGGGGGCACAGATACGCAGTATTTT	CASRGRFGGGGTDTQYF
-	TRBV7-9	TRBJ1-1	-	TGTGCCAGCAGCTTCGGACACCTGAACACTGAAGCTTTCTTT	CASSFGHLNTEAFF
TRBD2	TRBV30	TRBJ2-3	-	TGTGCCTGGAGTACAGGACTAGCGGGGGGGAGCACAGATACGCAGTATTTT	CAWSTGLAGGSTDTQYF
-	TRBV5-5	TRBJ2-7	-	TGTGCCAGCAGCTACCGATGGGACTTCTCCTACGAGCAGTACTTC	CASSYRWDFSYEQYF
-	TRBV18	TRBJ2-5	few	TGTGCCAGCTCACCAAAGGGCGGAGGTGAGACCCAGTACTTC	CASSPKGGGETQYF
TRBD1	TRBV19	TRBJ2-1	-	TGTGCCAGTAGGATTGGGACAGGAGGGCAGTTCTTC	CASRIGTGGQFF
TRBD1	TRBV30	TRBJ1-5	-	TGTGCCTGGAGTGTATCCGGACAGGGAGGGAATCAGCCCCAGCATTTT	CAWSVSGQGGNQPQHF
-	TRBV11-2	TRBJ2-7	-	TGTGCCAGCAGCTTTGAATGGCTAGCCGGCCGCGAGCAGTACTTC	CASSFEWLAGREQYF
-	TRBV19	TRBJ1-2	medium-sized	TGTGCCAGTAGTCTAGGCCCTTCTTCCTACACCTTC	CASSLGPSSYTF
-	TRBV9	TRBJ2-3	-	TGTGCCAGCAGCGCCATCACAGATACGCAGTATTTT	CASSAITDTQYF
-	TRBV6-5	TRBJ1-2	-	TGTGCCAGCAGTTTTCAGGGTATCTATGGCTACACCTTC	CASSFQGIYGYTF
TRBD1	TRBV4-1	TRBJ1-4	-	TGCGCCAGCAGCCGAAGGACAGGGGGCAGTGGAACTAATGAAAAACTGTTTTTT	CASSRRTGGSGTNEKLFF
-	TRBV10-3	TRBJ2-7	-	TGTGCCACAGGGGAGTACGAGCAGTACTTC	CATGEYEQYF